These 29 T cell receptor beta chains were sequenced from one sample in a study of CD8 T cells in Susac syndrome. RNA amounts of about 0.5 to 1 ug underwent reverse transcription with random hexamers. TCRdb called the immunoSEQ multiplex PCR reads again in MiXCR, with one record for every CDR3 protein. The repertoire holds around 300,000 distinct CDR3 sequences, with about nine tenths as singletons. Sequenced material: CD8+ T cells from PBMCs. The source of these receptors is a human donor with multiple sclerosis.

V is TRBV11-1 and J is TRBJ2-7; D may be TRBD1 or TRBD2 (5 bases each). The V and J ends lost 6 bases and 5 bases respectively, with 20 bases between them. The CDR3 sequence is 15 residues long. Per the germline V gene, CDR1 is SGHAT and CDR2 is FQDESV (reference sequence). The CDR3 DNA reads as TGTGCCAGCAGAGGTCCCGGGACGTCGGTTGACGAGCAGTACTTC. Translating it yields CASRGPGTSVDEQYF.

CDR3 region: CATTWGTGENQPQHF. In DNA, the CDR3 is TGTGCCACCACCTGGGGGACAGGTGAGAATCAGCCCCAGCATTTT. The chain is built from TRBV19 and TRBJ1-5; 8 bases align to TRBD1. Germline V lookup: CDR1 LNHDA, CDR2 SQIVND (reference sequence). The junction had 12 bases not matched to a gene; V was cut back by 10 bases and J by 4 bases. CDR3 size: 15 residues.

The chain couples TRBV6-2 or TRBV6-3 to TRBJ2-1; TRBD2 is a possible D gene (7 bases). Germline-derived CDR1 and CDR2 are MNHEY and SVGEGT. V was cut by 10 bases and J by 5 bases, with 12 bases left in between. This CDR3 has 12 amino acids. For the CDR3, the DNA is TGTGCCACCTCCGGGGGGCACAATGAGCAGTTCTTC. Protein sequence: CATSGGHNEQFF.

The V call is TRBV20-1, the J call TRBJ1-2, with D tentatively TRBD1 (5 bases). Deletions cut 5 bases from V and 8 bases from J, with 18 bases between. The CDR3 loop spans 13 amino acids. Per germline, CDR1 DFQATT and CDR2 SNEGSKA (reference sequence). The CDR3 coding sequence is TGCAGTGCTTTCTTTGGGGGTAGTATAGGCTACACCTTC. Encoded protein: CSAFFGGSIGYTF.

The chain combines TRBV19 with TRBJ2-1; no reliable D call. Trimming removed 5 bases at V and 5 bases at J, with 7 bases between. The CDR3 consists of 12 residues. Germline CDR1 reads LNHDA; CDR2 reads SQIVND (reference sequence). The CDR3 DNA reads as TGTGCCAGTAGTTTACAGAACAATGAGCAGTTCTTC. Its protein is CASSLQNNEQFF.

The CDR3 coding sequence is TGTGCCAGCAGCGTAGGTAGTAGAGACTACGAGCAGTACTTC. As protein: CASSVGSRDYEQYF. V usage is TRBV9 and J usage is TRBJ2-7; D ambiguous. The CDR3 runs to 14 residues. V gave up 0 bases and J gave up 3 bases, with 10 bases separating them. CDR1 is SGDLS, CDR2 YYNGEE, per germline.

The chain carries TRBV10-3 and TRBJ2-1; D gene uncertain. The germline V gene has CDR1 ENHRY and CDR2 SYGVKD. V was pared by 10 bases and J by 3 bases, with 7 bases between. The CDR3 totals 11 residues. CDR3 nucleotides: TGTGCCACACATGACTACAATGAGCAGTTCTTC. Translation gives CATHDYNEQFF.

This clonotype was picked up one time. V usage is TRBV20-1 and J usage is TRBJ1-5; D unresolved. The CDR3 runs to 14 residues. Trimming took 1 base from V and 0 from J, leaving 7 bases between them. CDR1 is DFQATT and CDR2 is SNEGSKA in the germline V gene (reference sequence). This chain's CDR3 is CSARAPNSNQPQHF. For the CDR3, the DNA is TGCAGTGCTAGAGCCCCGAATAGCAATCAGCCCCAGCATTTT.

This rearrangement joins TRBV6-2 or TRBV6-3 to TRBJ2-3; D gene uncertain. Looked up from germline, CDR1 is MNHEY and CDR2 is SVGEGT. The CDR3 spans 13 residues. The V gene lost 4 bases and the J gene lost 6 bases, with 11 bases spanning the gap. The CDR3 protein is CASSSTEADTQYF. The CDR3 coding sequence is TGTGCCAGCAGTTCGACCGAAGCGGATACGCAGTATTTT.

The V call is TRBV4-3, the J call TRBJ2-5, with D unclear. The CDR3 consists of 13 residues. Germline V gives CDR1 LGHNA, CDR2 YSLEER. V was pared by 1 base and J by 1 base, with 4 bases between. The CDR3, as DNA: TGCGCCAGCAGCCAAGGTTCCCAAGAGACCCAGTACTTC. Translated: CASSQGSQETQYF.

The CDR3 region has the DNA TGTGCCAGCAGCCTATTACGGGACAGGGACGAGCAGTACTTC. Translated: CASSLLRDRDEQYF. This rearrangement joins TRBV5-4 to TRBJ2-7; 9 nucleotides match TRBD1. CDR1 SGHNT and CDR2 YYREEE come from the germline V gene (reference sequence). The ends lost 4 bases at V and 5 bases at J; junction bases unmatched: 7. This CDR3 comprises 14 residues.

The rearrangement joins TRBV7-9 to TRBJ2-7, with 9 bases fitting TRBD1. This CDR3 has 15 residues. The germline gives CDR1 SEHNR, CDR2 FQNEAQ (reference sequence). Losses at the gene ends were 3 bases for V and 3 bases for J; bases not matched to a gene: 6. This CDR3 reads CASSFSTGGGYEQYF. CDR3 DNA sequence: TGTGCCAGCAGCTTCTCGACAGGGGGGGGCTACGAGCAGTACTTC. The full variable domain, in which reference TRBV7-9 and TRBJ2-7 provide the parts outside the CDR3, is DTGVSQNPRHKITKRGQNVTFRCDPISEHNRLYWYRQTLGQGPEFLTYFQNEAQLEKSRLLSDRFSAERPKGSFSTLEIQRTEQGDSAMYLCASSFSTGGGYEQYFGPGTRLTVT.

The CDR3 DNA reads TGTGCCAGCACTAGGACAGGGGCTACCTACGAGCAGTACTTC. It translates to CASTRTGATYEQYF. V is TRBV28 and J is TRBJ2-7; 9 nucleotides align to TRBD1. The CDR3 loop spans 14 amino acids. V lost 7 bases, J lost 2 bases, and 6 bases stayed unmatched. Germline V CDR1 and CDR2: MDHEN, SYDVKM.

V gene TRBV14 combines with J gene TRBJ2-7, with D hard to call. Germline V gene lookup returns CDR1 SGHDN and CDR2 FVKESK. The V end lost 4 bases, the J end lost 3 bases, and 10 bases lay between the germline ends. The CDR3 totals 13 residues. The CDR3: CASSPPDRYEQYF. Here the CDR3 DNA reads TGTGCCAGCAGCCCACCCGACCGCTACGAGCAGTACTTC.

The chain joins TRBV2 to TRBJ2-7; 7 bases match TRBD1. The germline CDR1 and CDR2 sequences are SNHLY and FYNNEI. The V segment lost 6 bases and the J segment 3 bases; nucleotides outside the gene matches: 8. The CDR3 length is 14 residues. This CDR3 is CASSDGTAFYEQYF. CDR3 bases: TGTGCCAGCAGCGATGGGACAGCCTTCTACGAGCAGTACTTC.

The chain joins TRBV6-2 or TRBV6-3 to TRBJ1-4; D ambiguous. The V gene's germline CDR1 is MNHEY and CDR2 SVGEGT. CDR3 length: 16 amino acids. Trimming removed 2 bases from V and 0 bases from J, with 10 bases in between. CDR3 coding DNA: TGTGCCAGCAGTTACAGTGGCGATTCAACTAATGAAAAACTGTTTTTT. Protein sequence: CASSYSGDSTNEKLFF.

The V call is TRBV20-1, the J call TRBJ2-1; no firm D call. Germline-derived CDR1 and CDR2 are DFQATT and SNEGSKA (reference sequence). This CDR3 has 13 amino acids. V gave up 4 bases and J gave up 7 bases, with 14 bases separating them. CDR3 protein: CSAIKWNGNEQFF. In DNA, the CDR3 is TGCAGTGCTATTAAATGGAACGGGAATGAGCAGTTCTTC.

The DNA of the CDR3 is TGTGCCAGCACCGGGACAGGGAACTACGAGCAGTACTTC. This gives the protein CASTGTGNYEQYF. The chain joins TRBV6-2 or TRBV6-3 to TRBJ2-7; 9 bases line up with TRBD1. Unmatched junction bases numbered 4, after V lost 7 bases and J lost 3 bases. The CDR3 has 13 residues. CDR1 is MNHEY, CDR2 SVGEGT, per germline.

The gene calls are TRBV27 and TRBJ2-5; TRBD2 might be the D (6 bases). The CDR3 contains 13 residues. CDR1 and CDR2 from the germline V gene are MNHEY and SMNVEV (reference sequence). The germline V and J ends were trimmed by 5 bases and 4 bases, with 11 bases remaining between them. The CDR3 is CASSPLGGETQYF. CDR3 DNA: TGTGCCAGCAGTCCGCTCGGGGGAGAGACCCAGTACTTC.

The chain links TRBV30 to TRBJ2-7; unclear D gene. Between the trimmed V and J ends, which lost 1 base and 5 bases, there was a span of 6 bases. The germline V gene has CDR1 GTSNPN and CDR2 SVGIG (reference sequence). The CDR3 has 11 amino acids. The CDR3 bases are TGTGCCTGGAGTGAGGGCAACGAGCAGTACTTC. Its protein product is CAWSEGNEQYF.

This clonotype has just one count. The chain couples TRBV11-2 to TRBJ2-3; 7 positions agree with TRBD2. CDR1 is SGHAT and CDR2 is FQNNGV in the germline V gene. The CDR3 consists of 16 residues. Germline trimming cut 4 bases from V and 3 bases from J; bases unmatched to any gene: 10. The CDR3 nucleotides are TGTGCCAGCAGCTCATCTGGCCTTAGCGGGACAGATACGCAGTATTTT. Its translation: CASSSSGLSGTDTQYF.

This rearrangement joins TRBV19 to TRBJ2-2; no reliable D call. Germline CDR1 and CDR2: LNHDA and SQIVND (reference sequence). The CDR3 is 13 amino acids. Trimming took off 6 bases at V and 7 bases at J, with 12 bases between the two ends. CDR3 coding DNA: TGTGCCAGTAGGAAAAATTGGATCGGGGAGCTGTTTTTT. Its translation: CASRKNWIGELFF.

The rearrangement uses TRBV28 and TRBJ2-7; D remains unclear. This CDR3 is 15 amino acids long. The germline V gene encodes CDR1 MDHEN and CDR2 SYDVKM. V lost 11 bases and J 3 bases, leaving 23 bases between the germline ends. CDR3: CALTGDGQIFYEQYF. As DNA, the CDR3 is TGTGCCCTAACGGGTGATGGGCAGATCTTCTACGAGCAGTACTTC.

V usage is TRBV2 and J usage is TRBJ2-1; D not certain. The CDR3 sequence is 13 residues long. Trimming shortened V by 10 bases and J by 2 bases, and 12 bases separated the two germline ends. Per the germline V gene, CDR1 is SNHLY and CDR2 is FYNNEI. CDR3: CATGQATYNEQFF. CDR3 nucleotides: TGTGCCACCGGGCAGGCCACCTACAATGAGCAGTTCTTC.

The V and J genes are TRBV29-1 and TRBJ1-2; D may be TRBD1 (6 bases). The CDR3 loop spans 12 amino acids. Trimming shortened V by 6 bases and J by 4 bases, and 12 bases separated the two germline ends. CDR1 and CDR2 (germline): SQVTM, ANQGSEA. The CDR3 sequence is CSVRGGAYGYTF. The CDR3 DNA reads TGCAGCGTCCGCGGGGGCGCCTATGGCTACACCTTC.

The chain uses TRBV18 and TRBJ1-2, with TRBD1 as a possible D gene (5 bases). The CDR3 is 13 amino acids. V was cut by 3 bases and J by 8 bases, with 13 bases left in between. Germline V lookup: CDR1 KGHSH, CDR2 LQKENI. The CDR3 spells CASSPGTAKGYTF. The CDR3 DNA is TGTGCCAGCTCACCCGGGACCGCTAAGGGCTACACCTTC.

The CDR3 reads CASKQENGADTQYF. As DNA, the CDR3 is TGTGCCAGCAAGCAGGAGAATGGGGCAGATACGCAGTATTTT. The chain couples TRBV2 to TRBJ2-3, with unresolved D. The CDR3 is 14 residues long. Germline V CDR1 and CDR2: SNHLY, FYNNEI. V lost 7 bases and J 4 bases, leaving 15 bases between the germline ends.

This chain joins TRBV27 and TRBJ2-7; D uncertain. The V gene's germline CDR1 is MNHEY and CDR2 SMNVEV (reference sequence). CDR3 size: 13 residues. Trimming stripped 4 bases from V and 0 bases from J, with 7 bases between. The CDR3 loop reads CASSWQSSYEQYF. The CDR3 bases are TGTGCCAGCAGTTGGCAGTCCTCCTACGAGCAGTACTTC.

The chain recombines TRBV2 with TRBJ1-5; no reliable D call. Germline values: CDR1 SNHLY, CDR2 FYNNEI. CDR3 length: 15 amino acids. V was shortened by 1 base and J by 7 bases, with 14 bases between the two germline ends. CDR3 sequence reads: CASSEEYGGPQPQHF. The CDR3 nucleotides read TGTGCCAGCAGTGAAGAGTATGGAGGACCACAGCCCCAGCATTTT.